These 18 T cell receptor beta chains share one sample of origin, sequenced in a study of molecular identifiers for immune sequencing clone quantification. MiXCR, run by TCRdb on the PCR reads, gives a single entry per CDR3 protein. The table includes roughly 93,000 distinct CDR3 sequences, roughly 25% detected once. Material: naive CD8+ T cells from blood, with Jurkat cell RNA spiked in. Subset denoted: FACS-sorted CD8+CD4-CCR7+CD45RA+ naive T cells. All receptors come from a human donor in good health. Some libraries in this study had Jurkat cell RNA spiked in.

This clonotype was observed a handful of times. This chain links TRBV14 with TRBJ2-3; D not certain. Trimming pared 4 bases from V and 6 bases from J, leaving 11 bases between. The CDR3 is 13 amino acids. Germline V gene lookup returns CDR1 SGHDN and CDR2 FVKESK. The CDR3 region is CASSPPAPDTQYF. The CDR3 region has the DNA TGTGCCAGCAGCCCTCCCGCACCGGATACGCAGTATTTT.

This clonotype was seen at least ten times. The chain recombines TRBV7-9 with TRBJ1-1; tentative D call: TRBD1 (6 bases). Germline V CDR1 and CDR2: SEHNR, FQNEAQ (reference sequence). The V end lost 4 bases, the J end lost 3 bases, and 18 bases lay between the germline ends. The CDR3 extends over 16 amino acids. The CDR3 region is CASSSGQTDSYTEAFF. The CDR3, as DNA: TGTGCCAGCAGCTCTGGCCAGACGGACAGTTACACTGAAGCTTTCTTT.

As concerns this clonotype: The junction departs from the called germline gene at one end, perhaps through a read error. In nucleotides, the CDR3 is TGCGTCAGCAGCCAAGGCCTAGCGGTCTACGAGCAGTACTTC. It translates to CVSSQGLAVYEQYF. The chain couples TRBV4-3 to TRBJ2-7, with 7 bases fitting TRBD2. CDR1 and CDR2 from the germline V gene are LGHNA and YSLEER. The CDR3 has 14 residues.

This clonotype was recorded at least ten times. The rearrangement links TRBV2 to TRBJ2-3; 12 positions match TRBD1. The CDR3 sequence is 14 residues long. V lost 9 bases and J lost 4; bases outside the gene matches: 5. Germline assignment: CDR1 SNHLY and CDR2 FYNNEI. The CDR3 spells CASPGTGGADTQYF. The CDR3 DNA reads TGTGCCAGTCCAGGGACAGGGGGCGCAGATACGCAGTATTTT.

This clonotype was picked up many times. V gene TRBV18 combines with J gene TRBJ1-4, with unresolved D. The length of the CDR3 is 16 residues. Per the germline V gene, CDR1 is KGHSH and CDR2 is LQKENI. The V end was cut by 4 bases, the J end by 5 bases, with 17 bases between. The CDR3 nucleotides are TGTGCCAGCTCACTCCATCCGAGGGCGACCAATGAAAAACTGTTTTTT. Its protein product is CASSLHPRATNEKLFF.

This clonotype was counted many times. The J gene is TRBJ2-7, the V gene TRBV11-2, with D maybe TRBD1 (6 bases). Between the trimmed V and J ends, which lost 3 bases and 3 bases, there was a span of 18 bases. Germline V lookup: CDR1 SGHAT, CDR2 FQNNGV. This CDR3 is built from 16 residues. The CDR3, as DNA: TGTGCCAGCAGCTTGGGTGGGGCCAGGGGTTTCTACGAGCAGTACTTC. Translation gives CASSLGGARGFYEQYF.

The chain recombines TRBV27 with TRBJ2-7; weak D call: TRBD1 (6 bases). V lost 0 bases and J 11 bases, leaving 14 bases between the germline ends. The CDR3 loop spans 13 amino acids. CDR1 is MNHEY, CDR2 SMNVEV, per germline (reference sequence). CDR3 sequence: CASSLSAGARKYF. CDR3 nucleotide sequence: TGTGCCAGCAGTTTATCCGCAGGGGCTCGTAAGTACTTC.

The rearrangement links TRBV5-6 to TRBJ2-3, with a possible D match to TRBD2 (6 bases). From germline, CDR1 is SGHDT and CDR2 YYEEEE. CDR3 length: 15 amino acids. Trimming left V 4 bases short and J 1 base short, with 13 bases between. The CDR3 here is CASSPGGSGTDTQYF. The CDR3 DNA reads as TGTGCCAGCAGCCCCGGGGGTAGCGGCACAGATACGCAGTATTTT.

The chain recombines TRBV12-3 or TRBV12-4 with TRBJ1-1; 7 bases line up with TRBD1. This CDR3 comprises 14 residues. The V and J ends lost 3 bases and 5 bases, in that order; junction bases with no gene match: 6. CDR3 DNA sequence: TGTGCCAGCAGTTTTAACAGGGGAGGTACTGAAGCTTTCTTT. As protein: CASSFNRGGTEAFF.

This clonotype was seen a few times. The chain joins TRBV27 to TRBJ2-7; TRBD1 matches 9 bases. Germline V gene data show CDR1 as MNHEY and CDR2 as SMNVEV (reference sequence). The CDR3 sequence is 15 residues long. With V trimmed by 5 bases and J by 1 base, 6 bases remained unmatched. DNA for the CDR3: TGTGCCAGCAGTAGCCCCGGGACAGGGTCCTACGAGCAGTACTTC. This encodes CASSSPGTGSYEQYF.

The rearrangement uses TRBV4-1 and TRBJ2-7; unclear D gene. The CDR3 consists of 14 residues. Per the germline V gene, CDR1 is MGHRA and CDR2 is YSYEKL. V was cut by 2 bases and J by 7 bases, with 15 bases left in between. The CDR3 DNA is TGCGCCAGCAGCCAAAATCTGAACCTGGGGGAGCAGTACTTC. Translating it yields CASSQNLNLGEQYF.

The chain links TRBV30 to TRBJ2-5, with D possibly being TRBD2 (5 bases). Germline loops: CDR1 GTSNPN, CDR2 SVGIG (reference sequence). The CDR3 covers 13 residues. V dropped 3 bases and J dropped 5 bases, with 13 bases sitting between them. CDR3 DNA: TGTGCCTGGAGCAGGAGTACGGGGGAGACCCAGTACTTC. Translated, it gives CAWSRSTGETQYF.

This chain uses TRBV6-1 with TRBJ1-4; D gene uncertain. The germline CDR1 and CDR2 sequences are MNHNS and SASEGT. Trimming cost V 7 bases and J 8 bases, with 23 bases left between them. CDR3 length: 16 residues. As DNA, the CDR3 is TGTGCCAGCAATCCCAGCCCAATCTCATTATGGGAAAAACTGTTTTTT. Residues: CASNPSPISLWEKLFF.

The CDR3 nucleotides are TGTGCCAGCAGTCCACGGACAGAGTACTACGAGCAGTACTTC. It codes for CASSPRTEYYEQYF. The chain recombines TRBV6-5 with TRBJ2-7; D possibly corresponds to TRBD1 (6 bases). Germline CDR1 reads MNHEY; CDR2 reads SVGAGI. V was trimmed by 5 bases and J by 3 bases, leaving 14 bases between them. The CDR3 sequence is 14 residues long.

With respect to this clonotype: An end of the junction does not agree with germline; a read error may underlie this. This chain joins TRBV7-6 and TRBJ2-3; D tentatively fits TRBD1 or TRBD2 (5 bases each). Germline V gives CDR1 SGHVS, CDR2 FNYEAQ. This CDR3 comprises 14 residues. The CDR3 loop reads CASSPGRSTNTQYF. The CDR3 nucleotides are TGTGCCAGCAGCCCGGGGCGGAGCACAAATACGCAGTATTTT.

J is TRBJ2-1 and V is TRBV20-1, with TRBD2 matching 7 bases. Germline V gene lookup returns CDR1 DFQATT and CDR2 SNEGSKA (reference sequence). The ends lost 6 bases at V and 3 bases at J; junction bases unmatched: 8. The CDR3 runs to 14 residues. CDR3 sequence: CSATTSDLYNEQFF. Here the CDR3 DNA reads TGCAGTGCAACCACTAGCGACCTCTACAATGAGCAGTTCTTC.

The sample holds a few counts of this clonotype. This rearrangement joins TRBV5-1 to TRBJ2-1; 8 bases line up with TRBD1. With V trimmed by 4 bases and J by 6 bases, 15 bases remained unmatched. Germline-derived CDR1 and CDR2 are SGHRS and YFSETQ. The CDR3 runs 17 residues. The CDR3, as DNA: TGCGCCAGCAGCCCCGCGCAGGACAGGGTCTTTTTCAATGAGCAGTTCTTC. As protein: CASSPAQDRVFFNEQFF.

Comments on this clonotype: A read error may account for a junction end that differs from germline. The chain links TRBV3-1 to TRBJ2-1; D not resolved. CDR1 is LGHDT and CDR2 is YNNKEL in the germline V gene (reference sequence). The CDR3 is 12 amino acids. CDR3 sequence reads: CASSQEYNAQFF. DNA for the CDR3: TGTGCCAGCAGCCAAGAATACAATGCGCAGTTCTTC.